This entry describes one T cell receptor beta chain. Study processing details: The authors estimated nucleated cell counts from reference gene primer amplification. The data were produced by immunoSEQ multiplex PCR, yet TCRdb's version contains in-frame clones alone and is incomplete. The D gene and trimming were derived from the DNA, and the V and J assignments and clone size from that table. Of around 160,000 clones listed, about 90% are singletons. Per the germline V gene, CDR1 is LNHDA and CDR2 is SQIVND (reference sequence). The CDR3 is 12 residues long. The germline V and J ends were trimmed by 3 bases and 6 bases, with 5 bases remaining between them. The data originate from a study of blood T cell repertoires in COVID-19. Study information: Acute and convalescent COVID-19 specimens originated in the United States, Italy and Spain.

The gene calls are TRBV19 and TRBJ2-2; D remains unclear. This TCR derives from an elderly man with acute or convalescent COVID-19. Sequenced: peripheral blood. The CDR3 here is CASSMAPGELFF. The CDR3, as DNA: TGTGCCAGTAGTATGGCTCCCGGGGAGCTGTTTTTT.